The TCR beta chain under discussion was sequenced for a study of blood T cells in healthy people across ages. General study points: Strong correlation was found linking TCR beta diversity to naive T cell percentage.

A remark on this clonotype: Antigen unknown.

In terms of origin and age, donors were healthy Caucasian individuals from Russia aged about 6 to 90. Together with a sample-barcoded 5' primer, a J-beta primer mix was included in a second PCR lasting about 6 to 11 cycles. TCRdb passed the 5' RACE reads through MiXCR, listing each CDR3 protein once. In the table there are 950,000 to 1,200,000 distinct CDR3 sequences, around two fifths of which are singletons. CDR1 ENHRY and CDR2 SYGVKD come from the germline V gene. The CDR3 has 16 amino acids. The trim removed 0 bases at V and 6 bases at J, leaving 9 bases unmatched. This chain joins TRBV10-3 and TRBJ2-7; 9 bases map to TRBD2. The receptor was derived from a man aged 18 to 30 in good health. Specimen: blood. The CDR3 is CAISESGTSRGREQYF. In DNA, the CDR3 is TGTGCCATCAGTGAGTCGGGGACTAGCCGGGGACGCGAGCAGTACTTC.